This T cell receptor (beta chain) was recorded in a study of CD8+ T cells in alopecia areata. Reverse transcribed after extraction, RNA yielded cDNA as the sequencing template. TCRdb's table, derived via immunoSEQ multiplex PCR, lists solely in-frame clones and lacks some. The table shows approximately 58,000 clones, with around 44% occurring only once. This clone showed up just a few times. Its specificity is not known. Findings and limits, study-wide: Affected scalp, especially in alopecia totalis/universalis, had a higher clonality than normal scalp did.

Germline V lookup: CDR1 SGHVS, CDR2 FQNEAQ. V dropped 7 bases and J dropped 4 bases, with 8 bases sitting between them. This CDR3 contains 11 residues. Alopecia areata patients provided lesional scalp punch biopsies and peripheral blood. PBMCs provided sorted CD4+ and CD8+ T cells. Source material: NKG2D-low CD8+ T cells sorted from blood. The chain joins TRBV7-8 to TRBJ2-7; D is unclear. The receptor comes from a human donor with alopecia areata. CDR3 in DNA: TGTGCCAGCACCCTCGGGTACGAGCAGTACTTC. As protein: CASTLGYEQYF.